The 8 T cell receptor beta chains below all came from one sample that was sequenced in a study of shared clonotypes between healthy human individuals. Method: immunoSEQ multiplex PCR; TCRdb's copy keeps in-frame clones and lacks some. The table includes a few million clones, around nine tenths detected once. Sequenced input: naive CD4+ T cells sorted from blood. The subset: CD45RA+ positively selected. The receptors come from a young man in good health.

In this sample, this clone turned up once. V is TRBV7-2 and J is TRBJ2-1; the D call may be TRBD1 or TRBD2 (5 bases each). Germline loops: CDR1 SGHTA, CDR2 FQGNSA. Trimming pared 2 bases from V and 10 bases from J, leaving 21 bases between. The length of the CDR3 is 16 residues. CDR3 nucleotide sequence: TGTGCCAGCAGCTTAAACCCGGGACGAGGTTTATTAGAGCAGTTCTTC. Its translation: CASSLNPGRGLLEQFF.

The sample holds one count of this clone. This rearrangement joins TRBV2 to TRBJ1-1, with 8 bases lining up with TRBD1. This CDR3 is built from 15 residues. From germline, CDR1 is SNHLY and CDR2 FYNNEI. V lost 3 bases and J lost 0; bases outside the gene matches: 3. The CDR3 sequence: CASSEDRVLNTEAFF. CDR3 in DNA: TGTGCCAGCAGTGAGGACAGGGTGTTGAACACTGAAGCTTTCTTT.

The chain has TRBV5-8 and TRBJ2-4, with 10 bases lining up with TRBD1. Trimming took 3 bases from V and 15 from J; bases not matched to a gene: 6. Germline-derived CDR1 and CDR2 are SGHTS and YDEGEE. The CDR3 has 12 amino acids. The CDR3 DNA reads TGTGCCAGCAGCTCCTGGGACAGGGGAGGGTACTTC. Its protein is CASSSWDRGGYF.

This sequence joins TRBV2 and TRBJ2-3, with D tentatively TRBD2 (5 bases). V was trimmed by 5 bases and J by 6 bases, leaving 15 bases between them. This CDR3 is 14 amino acids long. CDR1 SNHLY and CDR2 FYNNEI come from the germline V gene. In nucleotides, the CDR3 is TGTGCCAGCAGTTTCCGACGGGGAGTGGATACGCAGTATTTT. Amino acid sequence: CASSFRRGVDTQYF.

In its sample, this clone was seen a few times. Other DNA sequences in this sample translate to the same CDR3. The J gene is TRBJ1-6, the V gene TRBV6-5; D unresolved. The CDR3 is 12 residues long. Germline values: CDR1 MNHEY, CDR2 SVGAGI. V was clipped by 3 bases and J by 7 bases, with 4 bases between them. In DNA, the CDR3 is TGTGCCAGCAGTTATTCCAATTCACCCCTCCACTTT. Amino acid sequence: CASSYSNSPLHF.

V gene TRBV15 combines with J gene TRBJ2-1, with unresolved D. V gave up 1 base and J gave up 6 bases, with 10 bases separating them. Germline lookup yields CDR1 LNHNV and CDR2 YYDKDF (reference sequence). The CDR3 is made up of 14 amino acids. The CDR3 coding sequence is TGTGCCACCAGCAGAGGCAGGTTACCCAATGAGCAGTTCTTC. Amino acids: CATSRGRLPNEQFF.

Here the CDR3 reads CAWQGQNNEKLFF. The DNA for the CDR3 is TGTGCCTGGCAAGGGCAGAATAATGAAAAACTGTTTTTT. V usage is TRBV30 and J usage is TRBJ1-4; no reliable D call. The V gene's germline CDR1 is GTSNPN and CDR2 SVGIG (reference sequence). Trimming stripped 5 bases from V and 4 bases from J, with 11 bases between. The CDR3 length is 13 residues.

A few counts support this clone. This specimen includes other DNA sequences encoding the same CDR3. The chain links TRBV5-1 to TRBJ1-1; D is possibly TRBD1 (5 bases). The CDR3 runs 15 residues. CDR1 and CDR2 from the germline V gene are SGHRS and YFSETQ. Trimming shortened V by 4 bases and J by 1 base, and 14 bases separated the two germline ends. The chain's CDR3 is CASSRSGTGNTEAFF. In DNA form, the CDR3 reads TGCGCCAGCAGCCGCTCCGGGACGGGGAACACTGAAGCTTTCTTT.